This T cell receptor beta chain comes out of a study of T cell responses to AZD1222 COVID-19 vaccine. Study background: Whether given at about 4 or about 12 weeks, second doses were pooled.

Details on this clone: The antigen is not known.

Trimming took 11 bases from V and 3 from J; bases not matched to a gene: 9. The germline V gene has CDR1 SNHLY and CDR2 FYNNEI. This CDR3 comprises 13 residues. Repertoires were generated with immunoSEQ multiplex PCR, while TCRdb's copy carries only in-frame clones and drops some. The sample carries 120,000 or so clones, roughly nine tenths recorded once. General study findings and limits: The study sampled repertoires only after the peak T cell response. Spike-specific TCR depth and breadth grew after two AZD1222 doses. Spike-wide vaccine-associated CD4 TCRs dominated at 160-218 and 743-854.

The V call is TRBV2, the J call TRBJ1-1; 7 nucleotides match TRBD1. This material consisted of peripheral blood, taken on day 0 of AZD1222 vaccination. This TCR came from an adult in good health. This CDR3 reads CAFQGQMHTEAFF. DNA for the CDR3: TGTGCCTTCCAGGGACAGATGCACACTGAAGCTTTCTTT.